This T cell receptor beta chain appears in the sequencing data of a study of OX40 agonist ivuxolimab in advanced cancers. Study at large: Patients received ivuxolimab, an intravenous treatment, every 2 weeks at 0.01 to 10 mg/kg.

CDR1 and CDR2 from the germline V gene are MNHEY and SVGAGI. The germline V and J ends were trimmed by 7 bases and 0 bases, with 10 bases remaining between them. The CDR3 loop spans 14 amino acids. The assay was immunoSEQ multiplex PCR, and TCRdb's table has in-frame clones only and misses some. The data contain around 70,000 clones, roughly four fifths of them singletons. The chain uses TRBV6-5 and TRBJ2-4, with D uncertain. The source of this sequence is an adult with an advanced solid tumor such as melanoma, head and neck, liver or kidney cancer. The sample consisted of CD4+ or CD8+ T cells sorted from blood, taken in a trial of the OX40 agonist ivuxolimab. CDR3 residues: CASKENLAKNIQYF. CDR3 sequence (DNA): TGTGCCAGCAAGGAGAACCTAGCCAAAAACATTCAGTACTTC.